At least ten counts were recorded for the clone carrying this T cell receptor beta chain. This sample is drawn from a study of regulatory T cells in long-lasting Graves disease. Time point reported: persistent/refractory GD, antithyroid drugs over 5 years with positive TRAb. The authors made the TCR library using RNA they extracted from PBMCs. iRepertoire HTBI primers and Arm-PCR of CDR3 regions built TCR beta libraries. TCRdb fed the multiplex PCR reads into MiXCR, producing one record per CDR3 protein. The sample lists a few hundred thousand distinct CDR3 sequences, about 25% occurring once. Losses at the gene ends were 1 base for V and 4 bases for J; bases not matched to a gene: 4. The CDR3 is 15 residues long. Looked up from germline, CDR1 is SGHTA and CDR2 is FQGNSA.

Sequences were derived from peripheral blood mononuclear cells (PBMCs), sampled when the disease was refractory, from a patient treated with antithyroid drugs. The source is a female donor with Graves disease. The chain combines TRBV7-2 with TRBJ2-7, with 10 bases matching TRBD2. This CDR3 reads CASSLDSSGRYEQYF. The CDR3 DNA is TGTGCCAGCAGCTTAGATTCTAGCGGGAGATACGAGCAGTACTTC.